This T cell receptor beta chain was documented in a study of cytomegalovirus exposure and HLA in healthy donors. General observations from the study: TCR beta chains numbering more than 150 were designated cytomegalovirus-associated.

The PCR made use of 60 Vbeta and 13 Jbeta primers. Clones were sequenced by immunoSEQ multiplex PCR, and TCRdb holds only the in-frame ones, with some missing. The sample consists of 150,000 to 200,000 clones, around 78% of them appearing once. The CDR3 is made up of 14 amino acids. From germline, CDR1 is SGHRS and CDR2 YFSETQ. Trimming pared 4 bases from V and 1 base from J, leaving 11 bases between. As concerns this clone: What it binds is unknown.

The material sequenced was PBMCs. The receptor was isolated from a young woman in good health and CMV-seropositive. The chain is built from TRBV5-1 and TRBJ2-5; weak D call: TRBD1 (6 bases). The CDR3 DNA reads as TGCGCCAGCAGCATAGGACAGATCCAAGAGACCCAGTACTTC. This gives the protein CASSIGQIQETQYF.